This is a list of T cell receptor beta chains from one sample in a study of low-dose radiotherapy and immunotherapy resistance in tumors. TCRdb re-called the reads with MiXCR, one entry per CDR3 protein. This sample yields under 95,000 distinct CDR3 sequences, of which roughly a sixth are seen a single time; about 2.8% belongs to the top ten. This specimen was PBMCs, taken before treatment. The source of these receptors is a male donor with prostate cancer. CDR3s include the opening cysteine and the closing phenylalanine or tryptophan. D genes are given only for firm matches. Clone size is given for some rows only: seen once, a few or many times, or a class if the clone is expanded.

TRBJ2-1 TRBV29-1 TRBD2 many TGCAGCGTCCCACCCCTCGGGGGGGAGACGAACAATGAGCAGTTCTTC CSVPPLGGETNNEQFF
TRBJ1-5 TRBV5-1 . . TGCGCCAGCCGGGACTCCCCGAGGGGCAATCAGCCCCAGCATTTT CASRDSPRGNQPQHF
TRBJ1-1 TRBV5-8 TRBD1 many TGTGCCAGCAGCTTGCCAGGGGGCTTGATCACTGAAGCTTTCTTT CASSLPGGLITEAFF
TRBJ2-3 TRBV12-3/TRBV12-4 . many TGTGCCAGCATTTCCCCGGACCCTACGCAGTATTTT CASISPDPTQYF
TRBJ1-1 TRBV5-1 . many TGCGCCAGCAGCTTGGCCTCTGGTGCCCTCCGCACTGAAGCTTTCTTT CASSLASGALRTEAFF
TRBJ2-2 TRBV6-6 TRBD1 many TGTGCCACCAGAAGGGGACAGGGGGCCGGGGAGCTGTTTTTT CATRRGQGAGELFF
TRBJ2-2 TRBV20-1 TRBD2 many TGCAGTGCTAGAGATCTACTAGCGGGGAACACCGGGGAGCTGTTTTTT CSARDLLAGNTGELFF
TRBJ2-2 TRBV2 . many TGTGCCAGCAGACCCGACAGTTCCTGGGGGACCGGGGAGCTGTTTTTT CASRPDSSWGTGELFF
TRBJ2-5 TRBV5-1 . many TGCGCCAGCAGCTTGTGGACTCAAGAGACCCAGTACTTC CASSLWTQETQYF
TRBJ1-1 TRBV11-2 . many TGTGCCAGCATGGCCGGGGCTACCCCTGAAGCTTTCTTT CASMAGATPEAFF
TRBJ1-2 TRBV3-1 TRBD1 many TGTGCCAGCAGCCCGACCGGGACAGGGTTGGGCTACACCTTC CASSPTGTGLGYTF
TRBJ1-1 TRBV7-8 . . TGTGCCAGCAGCCCCCAGAGGGACACTGAAGCTTTCTTT CASSPQRDTEAFF
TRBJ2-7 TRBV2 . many TGTGCCAGCGTGCGGGACACCATTTCCTACGAGCAGTACTTC CASVRDTISYEQYF
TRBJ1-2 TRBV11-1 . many TGTGCCAGCAGCCTCGGGCCCATAGCCTATGGCTACACCTTC CASSLGPIAYGYTF
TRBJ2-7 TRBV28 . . TGTGCCAGCAGCCCCTCGTATGAGGGGGACTACGAGCAGTACTTC CASSPSYEGDYEQYF
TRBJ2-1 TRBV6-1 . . TGTGCCAGCAGTGAAGAATTTGGAGAAGGAGAGCAGTTCTTC CASSEEFGEGEQFF
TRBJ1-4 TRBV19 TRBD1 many TGTGCCAGTAGTGACGGGACAGGGGTTTCCGAACTGTTTTTT CASSDGTGVSELFF